These 14 T cell receptor beta chains were sequenced from one sample in a study of identical twins (dated by TCRdb to 2016 to 2017). The library was made by 5' RACE. Sequencing used an Illumina HiSeq 2000. In-frame beta chains were kept once TCRdb had trimmed the public reads at Q25 with fastp and called clones with MiXCR. Every distinct CDR3 protein forms one entry, paired with its most common genes and DNA. This sample is represented by 300,000 to 400,000 distinct CDR3 sequences; around 9% of them were singletons. Under 10% of the sample rests with the top ten. Sequenced input: naive T cells sorted from blood. The sample's cell subset or site label is to be understood as: cells isolated with a human naive T-cell isolation kit. The receptor set was obtained from a woman aged 45-65 years in good health.

This clonotype has ten or more counts. The chain links TRBV9 to TRBJ2-2; 11 bases align to TRBD2. The trim removed 2 bases at V and 5 bases at J, leaving 8 bases unmatched. The length of the CDR3 is 17 residues. Germline-derived CDR1 and CDR2 are SGDLS and YYNGEE. DNA of the CDR3: TGTGCCAGCAGCGTTAGCGGGAGGGCCAGCGTGACCGGGGAGCTGTTTTTT. It translates to CASSVSGRASVTGELFF.

The chain recombines TRBV7-9 with TRBJ2-3; D uncertain. V was clipped by 5 bases and J by 2 bases, with 11 bases between them. This CDR3 has 14 amino acids. The germline V gene encodes CDR1 SEHNR and CDR2 FQNEAQ (reference sequence). This CDR3 reads CASSPPRPTDTQYF. CDR3 bases: TGTGCCAGCAGCCCGCCTAGACCCACAGATACGCAGTATTTT.

This clonotype was seen only a few times. This chain uses TRBV6-5 with TRBJ1-4; no firm D call. The germline CDR1 and CDR2 sequences are MNHEY and SVGAGI. Trimming left V 2 bases short and J 4 bases short, with 2 bases between. The CDR3 has 12 amino acids. The CDR3, as DNA: TGTGCCAGCAGTTACGGTAATGAAAAACTGTTTTTT. The encoded protein is CASSYGNEKLFF.

The chain couples TRBV12-3 or TRBV12-4 to TRBJ2-4; 11 bases agree with TRBD2. Trimming at V came to 5 bases and at J to 4 bases, leaving 4 bases not matched to a gene. The CDR3 runs 15 residues. DNA of the CDR3: TGTGCCAGCAGTGTGGGACTAGCGGTAAAAAACATTCAGTACTTC. This encodes CASSVGLAVKNIQYF.

In this sample, this clonotype turned up a few times. J is TRBJ1-1 and V is TRBV6-5, with no clear D. Germline V gene sequence: CDR1 MNHEY, CDR2 SVGAGI. The CDR3 extends over 12 amino acids. Trimming shortened V by 6 bases and J by 8 bases, and 13 bases separated the two germline ends. The DNA of the CDR3 is TGTGCCAGCAGAGGCGCGGTGGGGGAAGCTTTCTTT. Encoded protein: CASRGAVGEAFF.

This clonotype appeared a few times. The chain uses TRBV20-1 and TRBJ1-3, with a possible D match to TRBD1 (5 bases). There are 14 residues in the CDR3. Germline V CDR1 and CDR2: DFQATT, SNEGSKA (reference sequence). V lost 4 bases and J 4 bases, leaving 14 bases between the germline ends. The CDR3 is CSAIRELWGNTIYF. DNA of the CDR3: TGCAGTGCTATCAGGGAGCTGTGGGGAAACACCATATATTTT.

This clonotype occurred a few times. The chain joins TRBV20-1 to TRBJ2-1; 7 bases are a match to TRBD2. Germline V gene lookup returns CDR1 DFQATT and CDR2 SNEGSKA (reference sequence). V gave up 0 bases and J gave up 7 bases; unmatched junction bases: 9. CDR3 size: 15 residues. The CDR3 DNA reads TGCAGTGCTAGAGATCCTAGCGGTCCCTGGAATGAGCAGTTCTTC. This gives the protein CSARDPSGPWNEQFF.

The rearrangement links TRBV29-1 to TRBJ2-1, with TRBD1 identical over 8 bases. The CDR3 loop spans 14 amino acids. The ends lost 1 base at V and 3 bases at J; junction bases unmatched: 2. Germline CDR1 SQVTM, CDR2 ANQGSEA. Written as DNA, the CDR3 is TGCAGCGTTGAAGCGACAGGGGTCTACAATGAGCAGTTCTTC. This sequence encodes CSVEATGVYNEQFF.

This clonotype occurred many times. The chain combines TRBV5-5 with TRBJ2-1; the D is unclear. The ends were cut back, 3 bases at V and 7 bases at J, with 11 bases in the middle. The germline V gene encodes CDR1 SGHKS and CDR2 YYEKEE (reference sequence). The CDR3 covers 13 residues. The CDR3 loop is CASSSPSQNEQFF. Here the CDR3 DNA reads TGTGCCAGCAGCTCACCTAGTCAAAATGAGCAGTTCTTC.

V gene TRBV5-1 combines with J gene TRBJ2-1; 9 bases are a match to TRBD1. Germline V gene data show CDR1 as SGHRS and CDR2 as YFSETQ. This CDR3 has 14 residues. Trimming removed 3 bases from V and 6 bases from J; junction bases left unmatched: 4. The CDR3 region has the DNA TGCGCCAGCAGCTCCGGGACAGGGTCCAATGAGCAGTTCTTC. Translated, it gives CASSSGTGSNEQFF.

The chain carries TRBV29-1 and TRBJ1-3; maybe TRBD1 (5 bases). CDR1 and CDR2 (germline): SQVTM, ANQGSEA. Trimming stripped 4 bases from V and 7 bases from J, with 8 bases between. The CDR3 consists of 11 residues. The CDR3 nucleotides are TGCAGCGTTGGGGGCGCGAACACCATATATTTT. This sequence encodes CSVGGANTIYF.

This chain uses TRBV24-1 with TRBJ2-1; a weak D match, TRBD2 (6 bases). This CDR3 spans 13 amino acids. Germline CDR1 and CDR2: KGHDR and SFDVKD. V lost 8 bases and J 4 bases, leaving 11 bases between the germline ends. CDR3 DNA sequence: TGTGCCACCAACGGGAGCCCTTACAATGAGCAGTTCTTC. Amino acids: CATNGSPYNEQFF.

The gene calls are TRBV4-1 and TRBJ2-7; D unresolved. CDR3 length equals 15 residues. Germline assignment: CDR1 MGHRA and CDR2 YSYEKL. The ends were cut back, 0 bases at V and 0 bases at J, with 9 bases in the middle. The CDR3 reads CASSQDETSSYEQYF. The CDR3, as DNA: TGCGCCAGCAGCCAAGATGAGACATCCTCCTACGAGCAGTACTTC.

This clonotype was observed at least ten times. The rearrangement uses TRBV7-9 and TRBJ2-3; weak D call: TRBD1 (5 bases). CDR1 is SEHNR and CDR2 is FQNEAQ in the germline V gene (reference sequence). V shed 5 bases and J shed 7 bases, with 22 bases lying between them. CDR3 length: 16 amino acids. The CDR3 nucleotides read TGTGCCAGCAGCCCCCCGGCAGGGCGTAAACCATATACGCAGTATTTT. Translated: CASSPPAGRKPYTQYF.